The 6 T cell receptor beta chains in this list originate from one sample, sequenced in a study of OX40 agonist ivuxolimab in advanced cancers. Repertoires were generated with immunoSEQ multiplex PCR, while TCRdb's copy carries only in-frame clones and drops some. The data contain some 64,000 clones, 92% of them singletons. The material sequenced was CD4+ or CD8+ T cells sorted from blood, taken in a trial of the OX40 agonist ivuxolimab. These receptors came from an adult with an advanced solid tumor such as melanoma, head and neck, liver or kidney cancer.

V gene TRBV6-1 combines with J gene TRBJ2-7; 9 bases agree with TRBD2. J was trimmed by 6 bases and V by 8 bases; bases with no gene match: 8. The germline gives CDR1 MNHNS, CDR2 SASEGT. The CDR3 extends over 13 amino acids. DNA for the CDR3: TGTGCCAGCTGGGAGGTAGCGGGAGCCGAGCAGTACTTC. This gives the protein CASWEVAGAEQYF.

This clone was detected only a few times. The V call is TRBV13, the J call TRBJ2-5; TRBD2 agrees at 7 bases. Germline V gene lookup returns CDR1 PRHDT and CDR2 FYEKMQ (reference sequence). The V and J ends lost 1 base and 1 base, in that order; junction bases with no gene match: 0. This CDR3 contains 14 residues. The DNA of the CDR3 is TGTGCCAGCAGCTTAGCGGGGGGCCAAGAGACCCAGTACTTC. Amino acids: CASSLAGGQETQYF.

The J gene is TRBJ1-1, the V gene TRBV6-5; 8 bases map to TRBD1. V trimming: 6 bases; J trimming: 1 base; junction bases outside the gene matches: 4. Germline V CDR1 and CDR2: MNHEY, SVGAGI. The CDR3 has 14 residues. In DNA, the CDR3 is TGTGCCAGCAGGGAAACAGGGGGGAACACTGAAGCTTTCTTT. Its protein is CASRETGGNTEAFF.

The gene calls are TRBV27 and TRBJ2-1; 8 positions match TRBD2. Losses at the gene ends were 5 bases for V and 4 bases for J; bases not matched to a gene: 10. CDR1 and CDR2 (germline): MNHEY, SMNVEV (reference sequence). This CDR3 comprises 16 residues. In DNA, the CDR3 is TGTGCCAGCAGTCGGGGAAGCGGGAGAGTTTACAATGAGCAGTTCTTC. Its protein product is CASSRGSGRVYNEQFF.

The CDR3 sequence: CASSRLGGDTEAFF. CDR3 sequence (DNA): TGTGCCAGCAGCCGACTGGGGGGGGACACTGAAGCTTTCTTT. The chain uses TRBV14 and TRBJ1-1; possible D gene TRBD1, 5 bases. The CDR3 spans 14 residues. The V gene's germline CDR1 is SGHDN and CDR2 FVKESK. V lost 4 bases and J lost 3, with 12 bases in between.

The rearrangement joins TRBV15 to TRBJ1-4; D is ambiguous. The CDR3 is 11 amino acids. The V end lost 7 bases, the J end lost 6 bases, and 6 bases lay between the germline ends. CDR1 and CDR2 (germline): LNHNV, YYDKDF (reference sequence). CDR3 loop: CATIRDEKLFF. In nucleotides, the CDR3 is TGTGCCACCATTCGAGATGAAAAACTGTTTTTT.